The rows below give T cell receptor beta chains drawn from one sample of a study of shared clonotypes between healthy human individuals. TCRdb's copy holds only in-frame clones and misses some; the assay was immunoSEQ multiplex PCR. The sample consists of 2 million to 2.5 million clones, approximately 96% of them appearing once. The sample consisted of naive CD4+ T cells sorted from blood. These receptors originate from a man in his late teens or twenties in good health. Both conserved end residues are part of each CDR3. The order of the fields is V gene, clone size, J gene, D gene, CDR3 protein, CDR3 DNA. A D gene is named only where the DNA matches it firmly. Some rows mark clone size as missing; the rest say once, few, many or name a class of expanded clone.

>TRBV5-6|NA|TRBJ2-1|TRBD2
CASRRGLAGGDEQFF
TGTGCCAGCAGACGGGGACTAGCGGGGGGCGATGAGCAGTTCTTC
>TRBV28|NA|TRBJ2-7|NA
CASRPSAAGIDEQYF
TGTGCCAGCAGGCCCTCGGCTGCAGGGATCGACGAGCAGTACTTC
>TRBV19|NA|TRBJ1-5|NA
CASSIGGASNQPQHF
TGTGCCAGTAGTATTGGTGGGGCCAGCAATCAGCCCCAGCATTTT
>TRBV9|NA|TRBJ2-7|TRBD1
CASSAGTGAAYEQYF
TGTGCCAGCAGCGCCGGGACAGGGGCTGCCTACGAGCAGTACTTC
>TRBV5-6|NA|TRBJ2-3|TRBD2
CASSATSGSKSDTQYF
TGTGCCAGCAGCGCTACTAGCGGGAGTAAGTCAGATACGCAGTATTTT
>TRBV6-5|once|TRBJ1-5|NA
CASSQGFRGDQPQHF
TGTGCCAGCTCCCAGGGTTTCAGGGGCGATCAGCCCCAGCATTTT
>TRBV7-2|NA|TRBJ2-1|NA
CASSLEWRDNEQFF
TGTGCCAGCAGCTTAGAGTGGCGCGACAATGAGCAGTTCTTC
>TRBV11-2|NA|TRBJ2-7|NA
CASSLVTGPYEQYF
TGTGCCAGCAGCTTAGTAACAGGGCCCTACGAGCAGTACTTC
>TRBV4-3|NA|TRBJ2-1|NA
CASSQEPASYNEQFF
TGCGCCAGCAGCCAAGAACCGGCATCCTACAATGAGCAGTTCTTC
>TRBV6-4|NA|TRBJ2-1|TRBD2
CASSPELVRTSGNEQFF
TGTGCCAGCAGTCCAGAGCTGGTCAGGACTAGCGGTAATGAGCAGTTCTTC
>TRBV30|NA|TRBJ2-7|TRBD1
CAWSRQGGTEQYF
TGTGCCTGGAGTCGACAGGGGGGTACCGAGCAGTACTTC
>TRBV6-5|NA|TRBJ1-1|NA
CASRTLSRNTEAFF
TGTGCCAGCAGAACCCTTTCCAGGAATACTGAAGCTTTCTTT
>TRBV9|NA|TRBJ2-3|TRBD2
CASSKSPSGGSTDTQYF
TGTGCCAGCAGCAAGAGTCCTAGCGGGGGGAGCACAGATACGCAGTATTTT
>TRBV10-1|NA|TRBJ2-1|NA
CASTSGGSDSPEQFF
TGCGCCAGCACCTCCGGGGGTAGCGATAGCCCCGAGCAGTTCTTC
>TRBV18|NA|TRBJ1-2|TRBD1
CASSPDREYGYTF
TGTGCCAGCTCACCAGACAGGGAATATGGCTACACCTTC
>TRBV2|NA|TRBJ2-1|TRBD2
CASIEAGGPYNEQFF
TGTGCCAGCATAGAAGCGGGAGGGCCTTACAATGAGCAGTTCTTC
>TRBV5-6|NA|TRBJ1-3|NA
CASSRFGSFSGNTIYF
TGTGCCAGCAGCCGTTTCGGATCCTTCTCTGGAAACACCATATATTTT
>TRBV18|once|TRBJ2-1|NA
CASSRLGGPYNEQFF
TGTGCCAGCTCGCGTCTAGGAGGCCCCTACAATGAGCAGTTCTTC
>TRBV28|NA|TRBJ2-1|NA
CASSQYNEQFF
TGTGCCAGCAGCCAATACAATGAGCAGTTCTTC
>TRBV2|NA|TRBJ1-5|TRBD1
CASSVYGTVNQPQHF
TGTGCCAGCAGTGTGTACGGGACAGTAAATCAGCCCCAGCATTTT
>TRBV7-2|NA|TRBJ1-1|NA
CASSFPPVNTEAFF
TGTGCCAGCAGCTTCCCCCCGGTGAACACTGAAGCTTTCTTT
>TRBV12-5|NA|TRBJ2-1|NA
CASGSRRGNEQFF
TGTGCTAGTGGTTCCCGACGAGGGAATGAGCAGTTCTTC
>TRBV6-1|NA|TRBJ1-5|NA
CASGPESNQPQHF
TGTGCCAGCGGGCCCGAAAGCAATCAGCCCCAGCATTTT
>TRBV6-1|NA|TRBJ2-1|NA
CASTSLTYNEQFF
TGTGCCAGCACTTCGCTGACTTACAATGAGCAGTTCTTC
>TRBV5-1|NA|TRBJ1-5|NA
CASSLAGPRSNQPQHF
TGCGCCAGCAGCTTGGCCGGACCACGGAGCAATCAGCCCCAGCATTTT
>TRBV4-1|once|TRBJ2-3|TRBD2
CASSHGTSGGPASTDTQYF
TGCGCCAGCAGCCACGGGACTAGCGGGGGCCCCGCTAGCACAGATACGCAGTATTTT
>TRBV9|NA|TRBJ2-1|NA
CASSPPETQAYNEQFF
TGTGCCAGCAGCCCCCCGGAAACCCAAGCCTACAATGAGCAGTTCTTC
>TRBV11-2|NA|TRBJ2-1|TRBD2
CASSNIAGGHNEQFF
TGTGCCAGCAGCAACATAGCGGGGGGGCACAATGAGCAGTTCTTC
>TRBV30|NA|TRBJ2-4|NA
CAWSEAAWAKNIQYF
TGTGCCTGGAGTGAGGCGGCCTGGGCCAAAAACATTCAGTACTTC
>TRBV2|NA|TRBJ2-7|TRBD2
CASTGLAGGPYWRQYF
TGTGCCAGCACCGGACTAGCGGGAGGGCCCTACTGGAGGCAGTACTTC
>TRBV4-1|NA|TRBJ2-1|NA
CASSQGPGGNTYNEQFF
TGCGCCAGCAGCCAAGGGCCCGGGGGCAACACCTACAATGAGCAGTTCTTC
>TRBV28|NA|TRBJ1-5|NA
CASSLEQISNQPQHF
TGTGCCAGCAGTTTGGAACAGATTAGCAATCAGCCCCAGCATTTT